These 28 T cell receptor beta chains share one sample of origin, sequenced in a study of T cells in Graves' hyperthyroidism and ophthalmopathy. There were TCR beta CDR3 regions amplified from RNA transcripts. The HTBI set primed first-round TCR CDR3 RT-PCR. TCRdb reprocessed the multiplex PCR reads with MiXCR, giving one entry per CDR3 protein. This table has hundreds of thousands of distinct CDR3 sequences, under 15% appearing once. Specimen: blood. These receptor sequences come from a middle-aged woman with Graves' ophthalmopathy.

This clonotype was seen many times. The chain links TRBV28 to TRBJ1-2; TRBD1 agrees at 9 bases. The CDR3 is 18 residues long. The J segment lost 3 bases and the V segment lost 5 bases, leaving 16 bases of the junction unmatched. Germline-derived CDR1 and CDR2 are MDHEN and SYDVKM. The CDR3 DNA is TGTGCCAGCAGTAAAGGCGAATCCGGGACAGGGTTTGACTATGGCTACACCTTC. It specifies CASSKGESGTGFDYGYTF.

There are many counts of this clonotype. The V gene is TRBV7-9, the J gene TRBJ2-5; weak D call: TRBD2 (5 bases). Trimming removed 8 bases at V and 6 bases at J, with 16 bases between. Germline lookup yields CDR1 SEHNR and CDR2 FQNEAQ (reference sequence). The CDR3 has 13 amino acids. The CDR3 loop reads CASRGAAVQTQYF. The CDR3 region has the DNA TGTGCCAGCCGGGGAGCCGCCGTCCAGACCCAGTACTTC.

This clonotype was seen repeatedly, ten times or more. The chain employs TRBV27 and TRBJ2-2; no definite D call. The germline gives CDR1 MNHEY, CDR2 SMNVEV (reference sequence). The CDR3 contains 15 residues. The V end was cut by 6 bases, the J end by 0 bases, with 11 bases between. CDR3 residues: CASSSYITNTGELFF. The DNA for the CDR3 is TGTGCCAGCAGCTCCTACATAACGAACACCGGGGAGCTGTTTTTT.

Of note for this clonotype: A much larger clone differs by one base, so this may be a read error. CDR3 residues: CASGLGTARDTRYF. The CDR3 DNA is TGTGCTAGTGGTTTGGGGACGGCCCGGGATACGCGGTATTTT. V is TRBV12-5 and J is TRBJ2-3; maybe TRBD2 (5 bases). Germline CDR1 is LGHNT and CDR2 is FRNRAP. The CDR3 sequence is 14 residues long.

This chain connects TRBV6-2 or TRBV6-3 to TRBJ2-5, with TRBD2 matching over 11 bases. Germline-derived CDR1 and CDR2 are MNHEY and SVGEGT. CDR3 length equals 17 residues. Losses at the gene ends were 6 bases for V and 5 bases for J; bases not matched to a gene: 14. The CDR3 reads CASSQRGSGRAGETQYF. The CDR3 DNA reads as TGTGCCAGCAGCCAACGGGGTAGCGGGAGGGCCGGGGAGACCCAGTACTTC.

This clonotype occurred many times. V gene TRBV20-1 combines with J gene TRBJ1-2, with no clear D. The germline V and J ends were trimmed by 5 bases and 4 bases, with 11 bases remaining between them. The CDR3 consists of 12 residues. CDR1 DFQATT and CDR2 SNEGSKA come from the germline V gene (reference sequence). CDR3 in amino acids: CSARADGYGYTF. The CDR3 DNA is TGCAGTGCTCGGGCCGACGGCTATGGCTACACCTTC.

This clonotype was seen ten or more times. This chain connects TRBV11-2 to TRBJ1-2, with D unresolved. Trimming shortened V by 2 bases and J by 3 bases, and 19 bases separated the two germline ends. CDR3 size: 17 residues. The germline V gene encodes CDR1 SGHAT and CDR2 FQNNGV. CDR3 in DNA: TGTGCCAGCAGCTTACGTATGACAACTCCGGGTGACTATGGCTACACCTTC. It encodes CASSLRMTTPGDYGYTF.

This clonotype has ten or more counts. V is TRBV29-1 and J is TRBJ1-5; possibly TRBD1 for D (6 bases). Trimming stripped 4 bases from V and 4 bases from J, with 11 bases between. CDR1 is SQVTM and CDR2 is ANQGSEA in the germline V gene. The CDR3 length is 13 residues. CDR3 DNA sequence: TGCAGCGTTGCAGGGGATGTTAATCAGCCCCAGCATTTT. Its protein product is CSVAGDVNQPQHF. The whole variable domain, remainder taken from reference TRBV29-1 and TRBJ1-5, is SAVISQKPSRDICQRGTSLTIQCQVDSQVTMMFWYRQQPGQSLTLIATANQGSEATYESGFVIDKFPISRPNLTFSTLTVSNMSPEDSSIYLCSVAGDVNQPQHFGDGTRLSIL.

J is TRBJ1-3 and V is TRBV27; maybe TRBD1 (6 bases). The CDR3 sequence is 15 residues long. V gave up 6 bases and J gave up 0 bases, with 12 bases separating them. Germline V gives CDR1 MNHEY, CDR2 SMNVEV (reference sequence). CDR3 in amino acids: CASRQGSLSGNTIYF. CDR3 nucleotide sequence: TGTGCCAGCAGACAGGGTTCCCTCTCTGGAAACACCATATATTTT.

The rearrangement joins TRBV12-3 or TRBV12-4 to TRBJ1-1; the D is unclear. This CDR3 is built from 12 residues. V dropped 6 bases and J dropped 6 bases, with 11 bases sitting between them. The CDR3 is CASSTRQAEAFF. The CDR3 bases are TGTGCCAGCAGCACACGACAAGCTGAAGCTTTCTTT.

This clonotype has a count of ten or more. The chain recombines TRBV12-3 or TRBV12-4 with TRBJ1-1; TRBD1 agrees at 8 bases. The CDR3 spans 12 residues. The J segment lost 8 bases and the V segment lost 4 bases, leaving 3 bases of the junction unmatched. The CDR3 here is CASSSRDREAFF. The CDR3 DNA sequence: TGTGCCAGCAGTTCCCGGGACAGGGAAGCTTTCTTT.

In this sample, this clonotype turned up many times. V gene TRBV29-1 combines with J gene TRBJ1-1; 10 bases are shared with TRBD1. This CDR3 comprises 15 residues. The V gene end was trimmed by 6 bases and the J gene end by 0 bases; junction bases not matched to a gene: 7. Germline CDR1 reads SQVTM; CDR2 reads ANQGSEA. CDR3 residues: CSVTRQGALNTEAFF. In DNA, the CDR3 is TGCAGCGTGACCAGACAGGGGGCTCTGAACACTGAAGCTTTCTTT.

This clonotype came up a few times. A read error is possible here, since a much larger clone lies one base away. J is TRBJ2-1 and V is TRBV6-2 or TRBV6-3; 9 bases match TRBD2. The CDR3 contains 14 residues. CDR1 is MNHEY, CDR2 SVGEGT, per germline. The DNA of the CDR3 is TGTGCCAGCTTTTCTAGCGGGGAGGGGAATGGGCAGTTCTTC. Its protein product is CASFSSGEGNGQFF.

CDR3 nucleotides: TGTGCCAGCAGTTTCGGCAGGCGCACCGGGGAGCTGTTTTTT. It yields the protein CASSFGRRTGELFF. This chain connects TRBV12-3 or TRBV12-4 to TRBJ2-2; D is undetermined. CDR3 length: 14 amino acids. The V end lost 3 bases, the J end lost 4 bases, and 9 bases lay between the germline ends.

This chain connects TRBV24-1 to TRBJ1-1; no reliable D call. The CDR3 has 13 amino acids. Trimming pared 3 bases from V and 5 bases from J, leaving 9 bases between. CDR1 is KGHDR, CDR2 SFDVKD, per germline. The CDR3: CATSDATRTEAFF. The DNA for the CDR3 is TGTGCCACCAGTGATGCCACCCGAACTGAAGCTTTCTTT.

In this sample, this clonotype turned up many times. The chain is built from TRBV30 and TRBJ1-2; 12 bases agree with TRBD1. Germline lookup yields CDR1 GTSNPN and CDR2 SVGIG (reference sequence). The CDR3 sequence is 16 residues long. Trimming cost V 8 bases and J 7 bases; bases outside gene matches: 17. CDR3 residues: CAGWNRDRGRMGGYTF. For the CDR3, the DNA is TGTGCCGGATGGAATCGGGACAGGGGGCGAATGGGTGGCTACACCTTC.

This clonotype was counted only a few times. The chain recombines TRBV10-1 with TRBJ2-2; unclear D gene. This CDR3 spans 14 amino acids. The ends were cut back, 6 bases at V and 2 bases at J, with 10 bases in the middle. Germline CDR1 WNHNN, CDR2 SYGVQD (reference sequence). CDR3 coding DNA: TGCGCCAGCAGACTGTACAGTAACACCGGGGAGCTGTTTTTT. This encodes CASRLYSNTGELFF.

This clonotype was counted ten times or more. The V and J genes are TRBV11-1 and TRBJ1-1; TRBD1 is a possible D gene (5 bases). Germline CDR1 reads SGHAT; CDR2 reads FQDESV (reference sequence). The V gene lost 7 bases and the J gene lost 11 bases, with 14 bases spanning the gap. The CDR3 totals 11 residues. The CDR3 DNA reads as TGTGCCAGCACCTCCGAAGGGGACGCTTTCTTT. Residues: CASTSEGDAFF.

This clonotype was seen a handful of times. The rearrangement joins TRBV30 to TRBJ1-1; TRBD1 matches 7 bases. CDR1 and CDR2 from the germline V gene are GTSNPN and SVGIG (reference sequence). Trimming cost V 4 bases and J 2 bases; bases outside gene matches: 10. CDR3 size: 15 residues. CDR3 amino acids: CAWIKGARSNTEAFF. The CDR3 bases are TGTGCCTGGATTAAGGGGGCCCGTTCAAACACTGAAGCTTTCTTT.

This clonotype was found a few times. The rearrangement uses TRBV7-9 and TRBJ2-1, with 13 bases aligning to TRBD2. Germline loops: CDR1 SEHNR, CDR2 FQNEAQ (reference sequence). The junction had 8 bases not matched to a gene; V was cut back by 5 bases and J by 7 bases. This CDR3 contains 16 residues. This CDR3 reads CASSPPGLAGVNEQFF. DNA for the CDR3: TGTGCCAGCAGCCCACCCGGACTAGCGGGAGTTAATGAGCAGTTCTTC.

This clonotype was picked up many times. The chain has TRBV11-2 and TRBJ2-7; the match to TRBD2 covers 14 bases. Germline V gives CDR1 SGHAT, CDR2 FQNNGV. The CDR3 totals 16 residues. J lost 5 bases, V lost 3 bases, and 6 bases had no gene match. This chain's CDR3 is CASSLVGLAGDDEQYF. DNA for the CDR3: TGTGCCAGCAGCTTGGTGGGACTAGCGGGAGATGACGAGCAGTACTTC.

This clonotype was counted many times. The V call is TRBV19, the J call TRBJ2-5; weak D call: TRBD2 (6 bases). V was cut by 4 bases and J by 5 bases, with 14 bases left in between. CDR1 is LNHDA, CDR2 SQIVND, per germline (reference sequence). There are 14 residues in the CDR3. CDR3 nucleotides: TGTGCCAGTAGTACCCCGGGACTTGGGGAGACCCAGTACTTC. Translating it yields CASSTPGLGETQYF.

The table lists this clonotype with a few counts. The CDR3 nucleotides are TGTGCCAGCAGCCCCAGGAGGGCCGGGGAGACCCAGTACTTC. This codes for CASSPRRAGETQYF. The chain combines TRBV12-3 or TRBV12-4 with TRBJ2-5; D might be TRBD2 (6 bases). This CDR3 contains 14 residues. The V end lost 6 bases, the J end lost 5 bases, and 16 bases lay between the germline ends.

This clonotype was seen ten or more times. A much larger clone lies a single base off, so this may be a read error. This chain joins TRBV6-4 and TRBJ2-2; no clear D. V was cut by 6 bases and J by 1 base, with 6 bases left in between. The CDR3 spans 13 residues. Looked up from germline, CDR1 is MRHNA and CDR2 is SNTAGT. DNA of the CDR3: TGTGCCAGCAGACCCCTGAACACCGGGGAGCTGTTTTTT. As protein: CASRPLNTGELFF.

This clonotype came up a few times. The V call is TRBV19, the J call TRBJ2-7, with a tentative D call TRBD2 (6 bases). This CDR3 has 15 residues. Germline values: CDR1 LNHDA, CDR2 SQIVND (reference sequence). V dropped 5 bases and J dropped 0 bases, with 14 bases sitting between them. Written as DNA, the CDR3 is TGTGCCAGTAGTGTCCCGGGAGTCCCCTCCTACGAGCAGTACTTC. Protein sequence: CASSVPGVPSYEQYF.

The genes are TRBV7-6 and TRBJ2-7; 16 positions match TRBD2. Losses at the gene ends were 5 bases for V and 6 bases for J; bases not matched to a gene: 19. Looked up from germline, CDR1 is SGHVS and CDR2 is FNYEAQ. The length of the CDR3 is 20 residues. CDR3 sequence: CASSRTKGLGLAGGLCEQYF. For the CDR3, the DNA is TGTGCCAGCAGCCGGACCAAGGGCTTGGGACTAGCGGGAGGGCTTTGCGAGCAGTACTTC.

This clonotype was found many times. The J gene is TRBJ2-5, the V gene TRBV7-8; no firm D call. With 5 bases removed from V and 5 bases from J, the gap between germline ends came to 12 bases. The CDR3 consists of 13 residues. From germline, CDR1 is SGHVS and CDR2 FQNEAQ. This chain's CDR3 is CASSGRPGETQYF. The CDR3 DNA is TGTGCCAGCAGCGGACGGCCTGGGGAGACCCAGTACTTC. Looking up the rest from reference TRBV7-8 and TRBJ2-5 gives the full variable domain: GAGVSQSPRYKVAKRGQDVALRCDPISGHVSLFWYQQALGQGPEFLTYFQNEAQLDKSGLPSDRFFAERPEGSVSTLKIQRTQQEDSAVYLCASSGRPGETQYFGPGTRLLVL.

CDR3 nucleotides: TGTGCCATCAGTGACGACAGGAGAGGGAGGAATCAGCCCCAGCATTTT. It is translated as CAISDDRRGRNQPQHF. The chain uses TRBV10-3 and TRBJ1-5; possible D gene TRBD1, 6 bases. In germline, CDR1 is ENHRY, CDR2 SYGVKD. The CDR3 runs 16 residues. V was clipped by 3 bases and J by 4 bases, with 16 bases between them.